This T cell receptor beta chain emerged from a study of T cell changes during pregnancy in multiple sclerosis. This CDR3 spans 14 amino acids. Trimming took 4 bases from V and 0 from J, leaving 10 bases between them. Germline V gives CDR1 SGHDN, CDR2 FVKESK. Sequencing used immunoSEQ multiplex PCR; TCRdb keeps in-frame clones, though not all of them. Counted here are some 28,000 clones, 80% to 90% occurring once; the ten biggest clones make up about 3.5%. The rearrangement links TRBV14 to TRBJ2-7; D is ambiguous. This clonotype was obtained from a female donor in good health, enrolled as a control in a pregnancy study. The material was CD4+ T cells from peripheral blood mononuclear cells, obtained in the first trimester of pregnancy. The CDR3 region is CASSPGDSSYEQYF. The DNA of the CDR3 is TGTGCCAGCAGCCCCGGAGATAGCTCCTACGAGCAGTACTTC.